The 12 T cell receptor beta chains listed next were all sequenced from one sample in a study of identical twins (TCRdb year 2016). Receptor amplification or capture employed 5' RACE. Sequenced using an Illumina HiSeq 2000. The raw public reads went through TCRdb reprocessing: fastp at Q25, MiXCR clone calling, in-frame beta chains kept. When rows share a CDR3 protein, they turn into one entry using the most common DNA and genes. Within this sample are 1.5 million to 2 million distinct CDR3 sequences, with around 33% of them counted one time only. The ten largest clonotypes hold less than 0.35% of the sample. Material: cord blood. The origin of the receptors is a newborn girl in good health.

The genes are TRBV10-3 and TRBJ1-1; 10 bases are a match to TRBD1. The CDR3 sequence is 14 residues long. With 7 bases clipped from V and 4 bases from J, the junction kept 6 bases outside the gene matches. The V gene's germline CDR1 is ENHRY and CDR2 SYGVKD. The CDR3 protein is CAITRGQGGTEAFF. CDR3 nucleotides: TGTGCCATCACCCGAGGACAGGGGGGCACTGAAGCTTTCTTT.

The chain carries TRBV28 and TRBJ1-2, with D hard to call. The germline V gene has CDR1 MDHEN and CDR2 SYDVKM. The V and J ends lost 3 bases and 4 bases respectively, with 9 bases between them. This CDR3 is built from 13 residues. CDR3 nucleotide sequence: TGTGCCAGCAGTTTGGTCTCCCTCTATGGCTACACCTTC. It specifies CASSLVSLYGYTF.

In its sample, this clonotype was seen many times. The V and J genes are TRBV7-9 and TRBJ2-4, with a possible D match to TRBD1 (5 bases). Deletions cut 4 bases from V and 4 bases from J, with 8 bases between. The CDR3 runs 13 residues. Germline-derived CDR1 and CDR2 are SEHNR and FQNEAQ (reference sequence). CDR3 nucleotide sequence: TGTGCCAGCAGCTCGTACAGGAAAAACATTCAGTACTTC. Translated: CASSSYRKNIQYF.

In its sample, this clonotype was seen a few times. The chain joins TRBV7-8 to TRBJ2-7, with 12 bases matching TRBD2. The junction had 6 bases not matched to a gene; V was cut back by 3 bases and J by 0 bases. This CDR3 contains 17 residues. Germline V gene lookup returns CDR1 SGHVS and CDR2 FQNEAQ. DNA for the CDR3: TGTGCCAGCAGCTTCAGACTAGCGGGGGTTAGCTCCTACGAGCAGTACTTC. This gives the protein CASSFRLAGVSSYEQYF.

This chain joins TRBV24-1 and TRBJ2-2; TRBD2 matches at 10 bases. The CDR3 loop spans 16 amino acids. V lost 4 bases to trimming and J lost 6 bases; unmatched junction nucleotides: 7. CDR1 and CDR2 from the germline V gene are KGHDR and SFDVKD. This CDR3 reads CATSETGTSVPGELFF. DNA for the CDR3: TGTGCCACCAGTGAGACCGGGACTAGCGTCCCCGGGGAGCTGTTTTTT.

This chain links TRBV5-1 with TRBJ2-4; TRBD1 matches at 11 bases. The closer fit of TRBJ2-7 to the DNA end suggests the J call may be wrong. The germline V gene encodes CDR1 SGHRS and CDR2 YFSETQ. This CDR3 has 16 residues. This CDR3 is CASKLIPGTGGYEQYF. The CDR3 coding sequence is TGCGCCAGCAAATTGATTCCCGGGACAGGGGGCTACGAGCAGTACTTC.

The V and J genes are TRBV5-6 and TRBJ2-5; possible D gene TRBD2, 6 bases. Near its end, the DNA agrees better with TRBJ2-7, so the J call may be wrong. The CDR3 totals 13 residues. The V gene's germline CDR1 is SGHDT and CDR2 YYEEEE. Here the CDR3 reads CASSIGTRYEQYF. CDR3 nucleotides: TGTGCCAGCAGTATAGGGACTCGCTACGAGCAGTACTTC.

The chain recombines TRBV18 with TRBJ2-7; TRBD1 matches at 7 bases. Germline values: CDR1 KGHSH, CDR2 LQKENI. The V segment lost 4 bases and the J segment 3 bases; nucleotides outside the gene matches: 9. This CDR3 has 15 residues. CDR3 protein: CASSRSRDSIYEQYF. In DNA, the CDR3 is TGTGCCAGCTCACGGAGCCGGGACAGTATCTACGAGCAGTACTTC.

This clonotype was detected only a few times. The chain carries TRBV20-1 and TRBJ2-1; 8 bases line up with TRBD2. J was trimmed by 6 bases and V by 4 bases; bases with no gene match: 5. This CDR3 region has 13 residues. Germline V gene lookup returns CDR1 DFQATT and CDR2 SNEGSKA (reference sequence). The CDR3 DNA sequence: TGCAGTGCTATTTTAGCGGGACCCAATGAGCAGTTCTTC. Residues: CSAILAGPNEQFF.

There are a few counts of this clonotype. The J gene is TRBJ2-4, the V gene TRBV27; D not certain. V lost 5 bases to trimming and J lost 0 bases, with 23 bases between them. Germline V gene lookup returns CDR1 MNHEY and CDR2 SMNVEV (reference sequence). The CDR3 totals 19 residues. CDR3 sequence: CASSEDAQRSGVAKNIQYF. In DNA form, the CDR3 reads TGTGCCAGCAGTGAAGATGCACAAAGGTCTGGGGTAGCCAAAAACATTCAGTACTTC.

This clonotype was seen more than once but under ten times. The chain employs TRBV5-6 and TRBJ1-2; the D gene is possibly TRBD1 (6 bases). Per the germline V gene, CDR1 is SGHDT and CDR2 is YYEEEE. Deletions cut 2 bases from V and 5 bases from J, with 13 bases between. The CDR3 is 14 residues long. As DNA, the CDR3 is TGTGCCAGCAGCTTAACAGGGAGGAAGTATGGCTACACCTTC. Translating it yields CASSLTGRKYGYTF.

This clonotype was seen only a few times. The chain uses TRBV5-1 and TRBJ2-5; TRBD2 aligns across 7 bases. The assigned J gene may be wrong: the sequence end matches TRBJ2-7 better. There are 14 residues in the CDR3. Germline V lookup: CDR1 SGHRS, CDR2 YFSETQ. CDR3 loop: CASSLRDYPYEQYF. For the CDR3, the DNA is TGCGCCAGCAGCTTACGGGACTATCCCTACGAGCAGTACTTC.